Reported below is one TCR beta chain. This table comes from immunoSEQ multiplex PCR, and its TCRdb copy is limited to in-frame clones, with some not included. This repertoire shows hundreds of thousands of clones, roughly 90% found once; its top ten account for 0.01%. V lost 7 bases and J 0 bases, leaving 15 bases between the germline ends. The CDR3 totals 15 residues. Germline assignment: CDR1 MNHEY and CDR2 SVGAGI. This specimen comes from a study of shared T cell receptors in the human thymus. The same data also contributed to another study, on human thymus T cells. That report adds: Infants served as donors; they were healthy and Finnish and were having corrective surgery for congenital heart defects. Thymus was obtained from resections taken during corrective heart surgery. The authors found apparently biased V and J gene usage in thymic and blood repertoires. What related research reported was that thymic repertoires overlapped highly among unrelated individuals.

V usage is TRBV6-5 and J usage is TRBJ1-2; D may be TRBD1 (5 bases). This receptor was obtained from a boy younger than two with a congenital heart defect. Material: thymocytes. The chain's CDR3 is CASTAGHSTNYGYTF. In DNA form, the CDR3 reads TGTGCCAGCACCGCCGGACACTCCACTAACTATGGCTACACCTTC.